Listed here are 20 T cell receptor beta chains from one sample, sequenced in a study of graft-versus-host responses after intestinal transplantation. Method: immunoSEQ multiplex PCR; TCRdb's copy keeps in-frame clones and lacks some. The sample carries about 54,000 clones, under 95% recorded once. The sample consisted of PBMCs, taken 650 to 680 days after intestinal transplant. These receptors were taken from a human patient who received an intestinal transplant, so some T cells may come from the graft donor.

The chain uses TRBV11-3 and TRBJ1-1; tentative D call: TRBD1 (6 bases). The CDR3 totals 15 residues. The V and J ends lost 2 bases and 4 bases respectively, with 14 bases between them. Per the germline V gene, CDR1 is SGHNT and CDR2 is YENEEA. In nucleotides, the CDR3 is TGTGCCAGCAGCTTATATGGAGGGGACACCACTGAAGCTTTCTTT. This gives the protein CASSLYGGDTTEAFF.

This rearrangement joins TRBV15 to TRBJ1-4, with 8 bases identical to TRBD1. With 3 bases clipped from V and 4 bases from J, the junction kept 4 bases outside the gene matches. The CDR3 consists of 15 residues. Germline-derived CDR1 and CDR2 are LNHNV and YYDKDF (reference sequence). As DNA, the CDR3 is TGTGCCACCAGCAGCCTACAGGGGGGTAATGAAAAACTGTTTTTT. Translating gives CATSSLQGGNEKLFF.

The chain couples TRBV11-3 to TRBJ2-5, with 9 positions matching TRBD2. The CDR3 totals 15 residues. V was pared by 6 bases and J by 1 base, with 6 bases of the junction left unmatched. Germline loops: CDR1 SGHNT, CDR2 YENEEA. Here the CDR3 reads CASRLGAGGQETQYF. DNA of the CDR3: TGTGCCAGCAGACTCGGAGCGGGAGGCCAAGAGACCCAGTACTTC.

This clone was seen more than once but under ten times. The V gene is TRBV4-1, the J gene TRBJ1-1, with D hard to call. Germline V gene sequence: CDR1 MGHRA, CDR2 YSYEKL. The CDR3 has 13 residues. With 6 bases removed from V and 0 bases from J, the gap between germline ends came to 8 bases. CDR3 amino acids: CASSQWVNTEAFF. The CDR3 nucleotides read TGCGCCAGCAGTCAGTGGGTGAACACTGAAGCTTTCTTT.

This sequence joins TRBV4-1 and TRBJ2-3, with unresolved D. CDR1 is MGHRA, CDR2 YSYEKL, per germline. V lost 4 bases and J 0 bases, leaving 14 bases between the germline ends. This CDR3 is 16 amino acids long. Here the CDR3 DNA reads TGCGCCAGCAGCCTCACTCGCACGGCTAGCACAGATACGCAGTATTTT. Its protein is CASSLTRTASTDTQYF.

The V gene is TRBV5-5, the J gene TRBJ2-1, with D possibly being TRBD2 (5 bases). Germline CDR1 SGHKS, CDR2 YYEKEE (reference sequence). The CDR3 is made up of 15 amino acids. V was trimmed by 0 bases and J by 7 bases, leaving 14 bases between them. Here the CDR3 reads CASSLGEGWKNEQFF. The CDR3 nucleotides read TGTGCCAGCAGCTTGGGAGAGGGTTGGAAAAATGAGCAGTTCTTC.

CDR3 sequence reads: CASSLRVQGGQYNEQFF. The CDR3 bases are TGTGCCAGCAGCTTGCGGGTCCAGGGGGGACAATACAATGAGCAGTTCTTC. The rearrangement uses TRBV5-6 and TRBJ2-1; TRBD1 might be the D (7 bases). CDR1 and CDR2 from the germline V gene are SGHDT and YYEEEE. The CDR3 sequence is 17 residues long. Between the trimmed V and J ends, which lost 1 base and 4 bases, there was a span of 18 bases.

The V and J genes are TRBV7-9 and TRBJ1-3; no clear D gene. From germline, CDR1 is SEHNR and CDR2 FQNEAQ (reference sequence). The V and J ends lost 6 bases and 0 bases respectively, with 9 bases between them. The CDR3 runs 14 residues. As DNA, the CDR3 is TGTGCCAGCAGGCCGGGAAGCTCTGGAAACACCATATATTTT. Residues: CASRPGSSGNTIYF.

This sequence joins TRBV7-3 and TRBJ2-3; 11 nucleotides line up with TRBD2. The V gene end was trimmed by 5 bases and the J gene end by 0 bases; junction bases not matched to a gene: 4. The CDR3 extends over 16 amino acids. CDR1 SGHTA and CDR2 FQGTGA come from the germline V gene. The CDR3 reads CASSVGLAASTDTQYF. CDR3 DNA sequence: TGTGCCAGCAGCGTGGGACTAGCGGCGAGCACAGATACGCAGTATTTT.

The rearrangement uses TRBV6-4 and TRBJ1-2; 12 bases align to TRBD1. The CDR3 contains 15 residues. V lost 6 bases to trimming and J lost 4 bases; unmatched junction nucleotides: 6. Germline CDR1 MRHNA, CDR2 SNTAGT. CDR3 sequence (DNA): TGTGCCAGCAGGGCCGGGACAGGGGGCGGCTATGGCTACACCTTC. Protein: CASRAGTGGGYGYTF.

V gene TRBV2 combines with J gene TRBJ2-7; D is ambiguous. V dropped 1 base and J dropped 3 bases, with 7 bases sitting between them. CDR1 is SNHLY and CDR2 is FYNNEI in the germline V gene. There are 13 residues in the CDR3. CDR3 coding DNA: TGTGCCAGCAGTGAAGTTTTAGGCTACGAGCAGTACTTC. It specifies CASSEVLGYEQYF. The variable domain in full, completed from reference TRBV2 and TRBJ2-7, reads EPEVTQTPSHQVTQMGQEVILRCVPISNHLYFYWYRQILGQKVEFLVSFYNNEISEKSEIFDDQFSVERPDGSNFTLKIRSTKLEDSAMYFCASSEVLGYEQYFGPGTRLTVT.

The chain recombines TRBV7-8 with TRBJ1-1; no clear D gene. Trimming removed 5 bases from V and 1 base from J, with 8 bases in between. The CDR3 has 13 residues. Germline V gene sequence: CDR1 SGHVS, CDR2 FQNEAQ. CDR3 coding DNA: TGTGCCAGCAGCCAGGCAGAGAACACTGAAGCTTTCTTT. It specifies CASSQAENTEAFF.

The rearrangement joins TRBV29-1 to TRBJ2-7; TRBD1 is a possible D gene (6 bases). The V and J ends lost 1 base and 2 bases respectively, with 6 bases between them. This CDR3 is built from 12 residues. Germline V gene lookup returns CDR1 SQVTM and CDR2 ANQGSEA. The CDR3 reads CSVEGTAYEQYF. The DNA of the CDR3 is TGCAGCGTTGAAGGGACAGCCTACGAGCAGTACTTC.

This clone was seen once. The rearrangement uses TRBV5-1 and TRBJ1-6, with 7 bases that match TRBD1. The germline gives CDR1 SGHRS, CDR2 YFSETQ. The CDR3 is made up of 15 amino acids. V was pared by 4 bases and J by 7 bases, with 8 bases of the junction left unmatched. The CDR3 DNA reads as TGCGCCAGCAGCCCTAACACACAGGGGAATTCACCCCTCCACTTT. Translated, it gives CASSPNTQGNSPLHF.

The rearrangement uses TRBV5-1 and TRBJ2-7, with D maybe TRBD1 (5 bases). The germline gives CDR1 SGHRS, CDR2 YFSETQ. The V end lost 5 bases, the J end lost 3 bases, and 12 bases lay between the germline ends. The CDR3 sequence is 13 residues long. CDR3 bases: TGCGCCAGCAGTCTTAGACAGAACTACGAGCAGTACTTC. Its translation: CASSLRQNYEQYF.

The genes are TRBV19 and TRBJ2-5; D remains ambiguous. Trimming pared 4 bases from V and 1 base from J, leaving 16 bases between. The CDR3 contains 16 residues. CDR1 is LNHDA and CDR2 is SQIVND in the germline V gene (reference sequence). The CDR3 sequence: CASSRSWGTLQETQYF. The CDR3 DNA reads as TGTGCCAGTAGTAGAAGTTGGGGTACCCTCCAAGAGACCCAGTACTTC.

This clone was recorded once. V usage is TRBV4-1 and J usage is TRBJ1-4; D possibly corresponds to TRBD1 (6 bases). Trimming removed 4 bases from V and 7 bases from J, with 10 bases in between. This CDR3 is 13 amino acids long. Germline values: CDR1 MGHRA, CDR2 YSYEKL. The CDR3, as DNA: TGCGCCAGCAGCCTCGTGGGGGCTGAAAAACTGTTTTTT. This codes for CASSLVGAEKLFF.

The chain recombines TRBV7-9 with TRBJ2-5; possible D gene TRBD1, 6 bases. The ends were cut back, 5 bases at V and 4 bases at J, with 17 bases in the middle. Germline CDR1 and CDR2: SEHNR and FQNEAQ (reference sequence). This CDR3 comprises 15 residues. CDR3 region: CASSRGSLGGETQYF. CDR3 nucleotides: TGTGCCAGCAGCCGGGGCTCCTTAGGGGGAGAGACCCAGTACTTC.

This chain uses TRBV12-5 with TRBJ1-4; D remains unclear. Germline values: CDR1 LGHNT, CDR2 FRNRAP. This CDR3 contains 13 residues. The V end lost 2 bases, the J end lost 14 bases, and 15 bases lay between the germline ends. CDR3 sequence reads: CASGLIDRARLFF. CDR3 DNA: TGTGCTAGTGGTTTGATAGACCGGGCACGGCTGTTTTTT.

V and J are TRBV5-8 and TRBJ1-5; D might be TRBD1 (5 bases). This CDR3 is 16 amino acids long. V lost 0 bases and J lost 1, with 11 bases in between. The germline gives CDR1 SGHTS, CDR2 YDEGEE. This chain's CDR3 is CASSLARGFSNQPQHF. Here the CDR3 DNA reads TGTGCCAGCAGCTTGGCCCGGGGGTTCAGCAATCAGCCCCAGCATTTT.